Listed below are T cell receptor beta chains from one sample, sequenced in a study of human CD8 memory T cell subsets. For each CDR3 protein, TCRdb gives one entry from its re-call of the 5' RACE reads, without DNA. The sample table sets out under 11,000 distinct CDR3 sequences. Sequences were obtained from CD8+ T cells from PBMCs. The receptors derive from a human donor in good health. Both conserved end residues are part of each CDR3. Clone size, where shown, is once, few, many, or a class for clones that have expanded.

TRBV3-1	.	TRBJ2-1	CASSQEFRETSYNEQFF
TRBV25-1	.	TRBJ2-1	CASSSGTQEQFF
TRBV7-8	.	TRBJ2-7	CASSLSSYEQYF
TRBV3-1	.	TRBJ2-1	CASSQVTSGGVSYNEQFF
TRBV2	.	TRBJ2-1	CATHMGGSSYNEQFF
TRBV4-2	medium-sized	TRBJ1-5	CASSQDGRSDQPQHF
TRBV5-1	.	TRBJ2-5	CASSSRASGVQETQYF
TRBV28	.	TRBJ2-7	CASNLRETNTYEQYF
TRBV6-2/TRBV6-3	.	TRBJ2-6	CASSYEASGANVLTF
TRBV11-2	.	TRBJ2-2	CASSLDQDRRGQRTGELFF
TRBV4-1	.	TRBJ2-1	CASSQGPGYNEQFF
TRBV29-1	.	TRBJ2-7	CSVEEQGYEQYF
TRBV20-1	.	TRBJ1-1	CSARDRDRGTTEAFF
TRBV27	.	TRBJ1-5	CASPQSREGNQPQHF
TRBV7-2	.	TRBJ2-1	CASSRGQGRLHEQFF
TRBV29-1	.	TRBJ1-2	CSVTGSNYGYTF
TRBV9	.	TRBJ2-3	CASSVSSGMDTQYF
TRBV6-1	.	TRBJ1-1	CASSAGYTEAFF
TRBV5-5	.	TRBJ1-5	CASSPQQGNQPQHF
TRBV5-1	.	TRBJ1-5	CASSSGPGADQPQHF
TRBV12-3/TRBV12-4	.	TRBJ1-1	CATSTGGSTEAFF
TRBV9	.	TRBJ1-2	CASSVASAGEGYTF
TRBV2	.	TRBJ2-1	CASSDSPGTNEQFF
TRBV6-5	.	TRBJ1-2	CASRKGYGYTF